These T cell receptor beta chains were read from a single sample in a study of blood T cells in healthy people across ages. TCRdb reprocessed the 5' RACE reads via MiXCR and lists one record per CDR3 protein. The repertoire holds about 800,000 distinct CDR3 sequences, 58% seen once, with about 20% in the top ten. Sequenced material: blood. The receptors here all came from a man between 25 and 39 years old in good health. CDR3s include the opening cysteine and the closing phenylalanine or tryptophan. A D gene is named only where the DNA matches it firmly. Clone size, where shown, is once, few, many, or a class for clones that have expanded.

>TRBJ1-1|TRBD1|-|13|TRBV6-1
TGTGCCAGCAGTACTCCGGGACAGGGGACGGCTTTCTTT
CASSTPGQGTAFF
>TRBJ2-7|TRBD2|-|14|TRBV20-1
TGCAGTGCAACCGGGACTAGCGGAACCTACGAGCAGTACTTC
CSATGTSGTYEQYF
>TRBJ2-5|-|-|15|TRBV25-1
TGTGCCAGCAGTGAATTTGCAGGGAGTCAAGAGACCCAGTACTTC
CASSEFAGSQETQYF
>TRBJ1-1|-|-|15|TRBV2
TGTGCCAGCCTTACGTGGGGGGACCTGAACACTGAAGCTTTCTTT
CASLTWGDLNTEAFF
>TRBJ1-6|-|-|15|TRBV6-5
TGTGCCAGCAGTTACTCGACCAGGGCTAATTCACCCCTCCACTTT
CASSYSTRANSPLHF
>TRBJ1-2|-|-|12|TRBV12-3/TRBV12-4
TGTGCCAGCAGTTTTTCGGGGGAGGGCTACACCTTC
CASSFSGEGYTF
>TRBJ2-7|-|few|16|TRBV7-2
TGTGCCAGCAGCTTAGACTACCAAGGGGCTTCCTACGAGCAGTACTTC
CASSLDYQGASYEQYF
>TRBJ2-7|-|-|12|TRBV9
TGTGCCAGCTGGAGTGGTGCCTACGAGCAGTACTTC
CASWSGAYEQYF
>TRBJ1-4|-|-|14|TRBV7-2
TGTGCCAGCAGCTTTAGGACGGTAAATGAAAAACTGTTTTTT
CASSFRTVNEKLFF
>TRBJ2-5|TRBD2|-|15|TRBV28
TGTGCCACCCTAGGAGGAGCGGCGGGAGTAGAGACCCAGTACTTC
CATLGGAAGVETQYF
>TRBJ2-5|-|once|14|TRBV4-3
TGCGCCAGCAGCCAAGATCTGACCAAAGAGACCCAGTACTTC
CASSQDLTKETQYF
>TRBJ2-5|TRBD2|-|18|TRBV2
TGTACCAGCATCGGTCGACGGGCCCCGGGACTAGCTAAAGAGACCCAGTACTTC
CTSIGRRAPGLAKETQYF
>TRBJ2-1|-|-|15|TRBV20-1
TGCAGTGCTCGAGGCCAGGAGCAGGCGTACAATGAGCAGTTCTTC
CSARGQEQAYNEQFF
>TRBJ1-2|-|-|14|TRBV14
TGTGCCAGCAGCCAAGACCCTTCCCTGGCTGGCTACACCTTC
CASSQDPSLAGYTF
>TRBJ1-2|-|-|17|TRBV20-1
TGCAGTGCTAGAGATCGCCCAAAACAGGCAGCAAACTATGGCTACACCTTC
CSARDRPKQAANYGYTF
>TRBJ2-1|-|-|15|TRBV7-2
TGTGCCAGCAGTCTGTCGGTAGCGCGTAACAATGAGCAGTTCTTC
CASSLSVARNNEQFF
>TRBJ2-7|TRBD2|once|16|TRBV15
TGTGCCACCAGCAACACGGGACTAGCGGCTACCTACGAGCAGTACTTC
CATSNTGLAATYEQYF
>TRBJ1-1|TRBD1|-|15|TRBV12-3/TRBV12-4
TGTGCCAGCAGTCAGAATACAGGGGCGGACACTGAAGCTTTCTTT
CASSQNTGADTEAFF
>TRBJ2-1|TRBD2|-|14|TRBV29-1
TGCAGCGCCTGGACTAGCGGGAGTAAGGGCGAGCAGTTCTTC
CSAWTSGSKGEQFF
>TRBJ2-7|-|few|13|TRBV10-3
TGTGCCATCAGTGTGAAGCTAGTGGGCGAGCAGTACTTC
CAISVKLVGEQYF
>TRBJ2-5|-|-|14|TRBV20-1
TGCAGTGCCCGGGGCCGAAGGATCCAAGAGACCCAGTACTTC
CSARGRRIQETQYF
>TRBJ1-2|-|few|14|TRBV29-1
TGCAGCGTGGGGGCTTGGAATTTGATGGATGGCTACACCTTC
CSVGAWNLMDGYTF
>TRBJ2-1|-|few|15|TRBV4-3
TGCGCCAGCAGCCAAGATTGGCAGTATATCGATGAGCAGTTCTTC
CASSQDWQYIDEQFF
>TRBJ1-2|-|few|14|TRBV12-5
TGTGCTAGTACTCCGGGAGGCAGGGTGGATGGCTACACCTTC
CASTPGGRVDGYTF
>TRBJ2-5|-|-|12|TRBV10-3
TGTGCCATCAGTGATGTCCTCAATGAGCAGTACTTC
CAISDVLNEQYF
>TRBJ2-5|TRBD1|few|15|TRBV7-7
TGTGCTAGCAGCCGGACAGGCAGATACCAAGAGACCCAGTACTTC
CASSRTGRYQETQYF
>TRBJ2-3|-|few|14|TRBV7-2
TGTGCCAGCAGCTTGGTAGTAAGGGGCGATACGCAGTATTTT
CASSLVVRGDTQYF
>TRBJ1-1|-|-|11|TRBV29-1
TGCAGCGTTCGGTCAAGCACTGAAGCTTTCTTT
CSVRSSTEAFF
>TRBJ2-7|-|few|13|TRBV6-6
TGTGCCAGCAGGCCAGGGGATGGTCGCGAGCAGTACTTC
CASRPGDGREQYF
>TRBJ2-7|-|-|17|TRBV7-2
TGTGCCAGCAGTACCGACTACTCCGGGACACTTACATACGAGCAGTACTTC
CASSTDYSGTLTYEQYF
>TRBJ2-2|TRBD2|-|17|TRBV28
TGTGCCAGCAGTCGCCGACTAGCGGGAGGGGATTCGGGGGAGCTGTTTTTT
CASSRRLAGGDSGELFF
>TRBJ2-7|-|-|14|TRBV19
TGTGCCAGTAGTGCCGGAGGACTGGTCTACGAGCAGTACTTC
CASSAGGLVYEQYF
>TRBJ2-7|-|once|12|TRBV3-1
TGTGCCAGCAGCCCGGGGGTAGCGGTGCTGTACTTC
CASSPGVAVLYF
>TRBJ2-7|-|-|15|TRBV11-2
TGTGCCAGCAGCTTATCCCGCTGGACTACTTACGAGCAGTACTTC
CASSLSRWTTYEQYF
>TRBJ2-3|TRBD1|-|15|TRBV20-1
TGCAGTGCTCACACAGGGGGCCCTAGCACAGATACGCAGTATTTT
CSAHTGGPSTDTQYF
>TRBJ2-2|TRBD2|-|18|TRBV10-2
TGCGCCGCCATGACGACTAGCGGGGGATCCGCGAACACCGGGGAGCTGTTTTTT
CAAMTTSGGSANTGELFF
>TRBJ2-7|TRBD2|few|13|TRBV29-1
TGCAGCGTTGCGGTAGCGGGAGACTTCGAGCAGTACTTC
CSVAVAGDFEQYF
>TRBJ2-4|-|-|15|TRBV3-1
TGTGCCAGCAGCCAAGTGGCAGGGGAAGGAAACATTCAGTACTTC
CASSQVAGEGNIQYF
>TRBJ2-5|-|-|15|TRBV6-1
TGTGCCAGCAGTGTTCGGGACACCCGACAAGAGACCCAGTACTTC
CASSVRDTRQETQYF
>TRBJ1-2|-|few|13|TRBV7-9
TGTGCCAGCAGCCGATCCGGACAGTATGGCTACACCTTC
CASSRSGQYGYTF
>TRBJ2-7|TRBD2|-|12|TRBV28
TGTGCCAGCACCAGTCAGCGGGGCGAGCAGTACTTC
CASTSQRGEQYF
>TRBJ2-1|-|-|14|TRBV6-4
TGTGCCAGCAGTTTCCGGCGGGTAGAGGATGAGCAGTTCTTC
CASSFRRVEDEQFF
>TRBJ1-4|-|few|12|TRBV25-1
TGTGCCAGCAACCCAGGGAATGAAAAACTGTTTTTT
CASNPGNEKLFF
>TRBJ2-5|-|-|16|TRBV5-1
TGCGCCAGCGACACCAGCGGTGCAGGGCAGGGAGAGACCCAGTACTTC
CASDTSGAGQGETQYF
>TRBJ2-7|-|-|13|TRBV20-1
TGCAGTGCTGGACAGTCCCTCTCCTACGGGCAGTACTTC
CSAGQSLSYGQYF
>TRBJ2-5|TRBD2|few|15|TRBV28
TGTGCCAGCAGCGAGGGGAGGGGAGGCTTTGAGACCCAGTACTTC
CASSEGRGGFETQYF
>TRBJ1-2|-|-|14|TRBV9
TGTGCCAGCAGCGTTACAGGGAATGTCTATGGCTACACCTTC
CASSVTGNVYGYTF
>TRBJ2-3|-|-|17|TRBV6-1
TGTGCCAGCAGTCCTTACCCACTGACAGCTAGCACAGATACGCAGTATTTT
CASSPYPLTASTDTQYF
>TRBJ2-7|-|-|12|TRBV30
TGTGTCTGGAGTGGGGGGAGGTACGAGCAGTACTTC
CVWSGGRYEQYF
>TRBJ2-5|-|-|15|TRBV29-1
TGCAGCGTTACGGAGGGCTCAGTTAGACAAGAGACCCAGTACTTC
CSVTEGSVRQETQYF
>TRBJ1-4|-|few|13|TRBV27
TGTGCCAGCAGTTTGGGACCCCGGGAAAAACTGTTTTTT
CASSLGPREKLFF
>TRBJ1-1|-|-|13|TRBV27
TGTGCCAGCAGTTTATCGGTGGACACTGAAGCTTTCTTT
CASSLSVDTEAFF
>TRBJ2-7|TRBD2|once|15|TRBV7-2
TGTGCCAGCGGCCGTGCCGGGACTAGCGCTTACGAGCAGTACTTC
CASGRAGTSAYEQYF
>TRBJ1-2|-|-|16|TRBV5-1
TGCGCCAGCAGCTTGGTGGCCCAATCCAGAAACTATGGCTACACCTTC
CASSLVAQSRNYGYTF
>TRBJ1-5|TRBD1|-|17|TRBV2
TGTGCCAGCAGCCACAGACCCGACAGGGCTAGCAATCAGCCCCAGCATTTT
CASSHRPDRASNQPQHF